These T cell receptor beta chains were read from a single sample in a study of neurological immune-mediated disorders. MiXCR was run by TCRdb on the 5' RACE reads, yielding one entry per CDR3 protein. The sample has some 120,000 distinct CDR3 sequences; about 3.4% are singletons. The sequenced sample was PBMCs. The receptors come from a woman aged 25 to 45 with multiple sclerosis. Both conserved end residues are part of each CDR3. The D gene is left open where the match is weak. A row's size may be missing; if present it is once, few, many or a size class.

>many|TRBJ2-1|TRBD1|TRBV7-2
CASRSLGQGASEQFF
TGTGCCAGCCGATCCCTGGGACAGGGGGCAAGTGAGCAGTTCTTC
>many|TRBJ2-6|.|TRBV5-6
CASSSPLGANVLTF
TGTGCCAGCAGCTCACCCCTTGGGGCCAACGTCCTGACTTTC
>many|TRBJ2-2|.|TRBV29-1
CSVQEMDTGELFF
TGCAGCGTCCAAGAGATGGACACCGGGGAGCTGTTTTTT
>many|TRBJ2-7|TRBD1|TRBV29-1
CSVAGTGVYEQYF
TGCAGCGTTGCCGGGACAGGTGTCTACGAGCAGTACTTC
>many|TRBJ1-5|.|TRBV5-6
CASSLASVGGFSYSNQPQHF
TGTGCCAGCAGCTTGGCCTCCGTCGGGGGCTTTTCCTATAGCAATCAGCCCCAGCATTTT
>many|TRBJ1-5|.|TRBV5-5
CASSLWGMAGGDQPQHF
TGTGCCAGCAGCTTGTGGGGGATGGCAGGTGGGGATCAGCCCCAGCATTTT
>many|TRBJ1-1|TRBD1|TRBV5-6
CASSLGGQGLFEAFF
TGTGCCAGCAGCTTAGGAGGACAGGGTTTATTTGAAGCTTTCTTT
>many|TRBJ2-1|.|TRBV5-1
CASSLEHYEQFF
TGCGCCAGCAGCTTGGAGCACTATGAGCAGTTCTTC
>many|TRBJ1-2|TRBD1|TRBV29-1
CSVTTGTGDGGYTF
TGCAGCGTAACCACCGGGACAGGGGATGGAGGCTACACCTTC
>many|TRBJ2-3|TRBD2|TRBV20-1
CSAGIGTSGRTDTQYF
TGCAGTGCTGGAATTGGGACTAGCGGGAGAACAGATACGCAGTATTTT
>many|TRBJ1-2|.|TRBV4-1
CASRGGQDYGYTF
TGCGCCAGCAGGGGCGGACAAGACTATGGCTACACCTTC
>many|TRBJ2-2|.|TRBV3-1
CASSQGPVYTGELFF
TGTGCCAGCAGCCAGGGCCCCGTATACACCGGGGAGCTGTTTTTT
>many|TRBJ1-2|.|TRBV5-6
CASRTSRGLFYGYTF
TGTGCCAGCAGAACCTCTCGGGGGCTTTTCTATGGCTACACCTTC
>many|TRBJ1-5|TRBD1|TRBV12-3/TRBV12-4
CASSLGQGNKPQHF
TGTGCCAGCAGTCTAGGACAGGGAAATAAGCCCCAGCATTTT
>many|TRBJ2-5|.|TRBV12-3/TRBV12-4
CASSFPGEETQYF
TGTGCCAGCAGTTTCCCCGGGGAAGAGACCCAGTACTTC
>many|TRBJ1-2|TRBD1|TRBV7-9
CASSSQPGQGDYGYTF
TGTGCCAGCAGCTCACAACCGGGACAGGGAGACTATGGCTACACCTTC
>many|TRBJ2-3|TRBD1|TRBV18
CASSWPGQGEDTQYF
TGTGCCAGCTCATGGCCGGGACAGGGGGAAGATACGCAGTATTTT
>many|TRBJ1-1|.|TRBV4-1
CASSQDTGENTEAFF
TGCGCCAGCAGCCAAGATACCGGGGAGAACACTGAAGCTTTCTTT
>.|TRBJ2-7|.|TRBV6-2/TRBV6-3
CASSYKGPYEQYF
TGTGCCAGCAGTTACAAAGGCCCCTACGAGCAGTACTTC
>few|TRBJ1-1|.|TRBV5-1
CASSLEGLGLNTEAFF
TGCGCCAGCAGCTTGGAAGGGCTGGGGTTGAACACTGAAGCTTTCTTT
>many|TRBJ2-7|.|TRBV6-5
CASSWDLVGEQYF
TGTGCCAGCAGTTGGGACCTCGTAGGCGAGCAGTACTTC
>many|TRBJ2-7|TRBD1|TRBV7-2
CASSLVLGTGEDYEQYF
TGTGCCAGCAGCTTAGTTTTGGGGACAGGGGAAGACTACGAGCAGTACTTC
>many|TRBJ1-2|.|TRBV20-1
CSARDLEVNYGYTF
TGCAGTGCTAGAGATCTTGAGGTTAACTATGGCTACACCTTC
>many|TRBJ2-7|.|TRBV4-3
CASSQDRDFYYEQYF
TGCGCCAGCAGCCAAGATCGAGACTTTTACTACGAGCAGTACTTC